The 14 T cell receptor beta chains reported below all come from one sample, sequenced in a study of cytomegalovirus exposure and HLA in healthy donors. Primers: 60 Vbeta forward and 13 Jbeta reverse. Some clones are missing from TCRdb's copy, which holds only in-frame ones; the method was immunoSEQ multiplex PCR. This sample has 100,000 to 150,000 clones, with about three quarters found just once. The sequencing input was PBMCs. Receptors originate from a woman aged 55-70 years in good health and CMV-seropositive.

The chain carries TRBV6-1 and TRBJ1-5, with D possibly TRBD1 on 5 matching bases. V lost 2 bases and J lost 8, with 10 bases in between. CDR3 length equals 13 residues. CDR1 is MNHNS and CDR2 is SASEGT in the germline V gene. The CDR3 sequence: CASSETGVEPQHF. The CDR3 DNA reads TGTGCCAGCAGTGAAACAGGCGTGGAGCCCCAGCATTTT.

The chain has TRBV6-1 and TRBJ2-7; D not resolved. Germline V gene data show CDR1 as MNHNS and CDR2 as SASEGT. The CDR3 totals 13 residues. V was pared by 5 bases and J by 0 bases, with 8 bases between. The CDR3 nucleotides read TGTGCCAGCAGTCAGGCCGGCTCCTACGAGCAGTACTTC. Its protein is CASSQAGSYEQYF.

This chain connects TRBV5-1 to TRBJ1-5; D is ambiguous. CDR1 and CDR2 (germline): SGHRS, YFSETQ. The V end was cut by 4 bases, the J end by 4 bases, with 9 bases between. The CDR3 has 13 residues. CDR3 residues: CASSPHVNQPQHF. CDR3 DNA: TGCGCCAGCAGCCCACATGTTAATCAGCCCCAGCATTTT.

The genes are TRBV11-2 and TRBJ2-1; 8 bases are a match to TRBD2. Trimming removed 5 bases from V and 6 bases from J; junction bases left unmatched: 9. Germline V gives CDR1 SGHAT, CDR2 FQNNGV. This CDR3 is built from 15 residues. The CDR3 is CASSPHGLAANEQFF. The CDR3 nucleotides are TGTGCCAGCAGCCCACATGGACTAGCTGCCAATGAGCAGTTCTTC.

This clone turned up a few times. The V gene is TRBV5-1, the J gene TRBJ1-5; D possibly corresponds to TRBD1 (5 bases). The CDR3 runs to 15 residues. V was shortened by 0 bases and J by 7 bases, with 14 bases between the two germline ends. The germline gives CDR1 SGHRS, CDR2 YFSETQ. CDR3 in DNA: TGCGCCAGCAGCTTGGCCGGCAGGGAGGGACAGCCCCAGCATTTT. Translated, it gives CASSLAGREGQPQHF.

The chain joins TRBV6-1 to TRBJ2-3, with 10 bases fitting TRBD2. The germline gives CDR1 MNHNS, CDR2 SASEGT. The CDR3 length is 13 residues. J lost 5 bases, V lost 9 bases, and 5 bases had no gene match. The CDR3, as DNA: TGTGCCAGTCAGATAGCGGGGGGAGATACGCAGTATTTT. It encodes CASQIAGGDTQYF.

V and J are TRBV7-9 and TRBJ1-1; no definite D call. The V end lost 3 bases, the J end lost 1 base, and 9 bases lay between the germline ends. The CDR3 spans 14 residues. Germline assignment: CDR1 SEHNR and CDR2 FQNEAQ (reference sequence). The CDR3 sequence: CASSFRESNTEAFF. The CDR3 DNA sequence: TGTGCCAGCAGCTTCCGGGAATCGAACACTGAAGCTTTCTTT.

A few counts support this clone. The V call is TRBV27, the J call TRBJ1-3; D remains unclear. Trimming pared 7 bases from V and 0 bases from J, leaving 13 bases between. The V gene's germline CDR1 is MNHEY and CDR2 SMNVEV (reference sequence). The CDR3 length is 15 residues. CDR3 DNA sequence: TGTGCCAGCATCCTAAGAGCAGGCTCTGGAAACACCATATATTTT. Translated, it gives CASILRAGSGNTIYF.

The rearrangement joins TRBV21-1 to TRBJ2-4; the table's D call of TRBD2 was not tested on the DNA. TRBV21-1 is shown as a pseudogene. This CDR3 has 17 residues. CDR3 protein: CASSSSAAGIGKNIQYF. The CDR3 region has the DNA TGTGCCAGCAGCAGCTCGGCGGCGGGCATAGGCAAAAACATTCAGTACTTC.

This clone came up once. Here the CDR3 reads CASSRGSGNTIYF. The DNA of the CDR3 is TGTGCCAGCAGCCGAGGGTCTGGAAACACCATATATTTT. V gene TRBV11-1 combines with J gene TRBJ1-3; D remains unclear. Germline V gives CDR1 SGHAT, CDR2 FQDESV (reference sequence). CDR3 length: 13 amino acids. The V gene lost 5 bases and the J gene lost 1 base, with 6 bases spanning the gap.

This chain uses TRBV7-6 with TRBJ2-5; TRBD2 matches at 7 bases. The J segment lost 1 base and the V segment lost 2 bases, leaving 7 bases of the junction unmatched. Per germline, CDR1 SGHVS and CDR2 FNYEAQ. The CDR3 has 16 residues. CDR3 sequence (DNA): TGTGCCAGCAGCTTAATGGCTAGCGGTCTCCAAGAGACCCAGTACTTC. As protein: CASSLMASGLQETQYF.

V gene TRBV4-2 combines with J gene TRBJ2-7, with 7 bases identical to TRBD2. Germline V gene lookup returns CDR1 LGHNA and CDR2 YNFKEQ. The length of the CDR3 is 15 residues. The V and J ends lost 6 bases and 2 bases, in that order; junction bases with no gene match: 10. For the CDR3, the DNA is TGTGCCAGCAGTGCGCCCCAGCGGGAAACCTACGAGCAGTACTTC. Residues: CASSAPQRETYEQYF.

CDR3: CASSSSGPLGGDEQFF. DNA of the CDR3: TGTGCCAGCAGCTCCTCAGGGCCTCTGGGGGGGGATGAGCAGTTCTTC. The chain couples TRBV7-2 to TRBJ2-1; 7 nucleotides match TRBD2. The germline V gene has CDR1 SGHTA and CDR2 FQGNSA. The J segment lost 8 bases and the V segment lost 4 bases, leaving 14 bases of the junction unmatched. The CDR3 covers 16 residues.

This clone was seen more than once but under ten times. V is TRBV9 and J is TRBJ2-5; 11 nucleotides match TRBD2. Germline CDR1 reads SGDLS; CDR2 reads YYNGEE. Losses at the gene ends were 0 bases for V and 2 bases for J; bases not matched to a gene: 3. CDR3 length: 16 residues. The CDR3 nucleotides read TGTGCCAGCAGCGTAGGGGTAGCGGGGGGGCAAGAGACCCAGTACTTC. Translation: CASSVGVAGGQETQYF.